The T cell receptor beta chain under discussion was sequenced for a study of monozygotic twins with inflammatory bowel disease. Reprocessing the 5' RACE reads, TCRdb reports a single entry for every CDR3 protein and omits DNA. The table gives roughly 200,000 distinct CDR3 sequences; the top ten clones make up less than 9% of it. The sequence derives from a human donor with ulcerative colitis or Crohn's disease, or a healthy co-twin of an affected twin (not recorded which). The sequenced sample consisted of blood.

The CDR3 reads CASGRPVRRSAEAFF. This chain uses TRBV28 with TRBJ1-1. This CDR3 contains 15 residues. Germline CDR1 is MDHEN and CDR2 is SYDVKM.